The T cell receptor (beta chain) described here comes from a study of blood T cell repertoires in COVID-19. Across the whole study: Acute-phase and convalescent COVID-19 samples originated in the United States, Italy and Spain. PBMCs, B-cell-depleted T cells, or T cells were the source of the cDNA or gDNA that made up the material.

Seattle participants joined during active infection and were tracked over time. The CDR3 loop spans 13 amino acids. The V gene lost 3 bases and the J gene lost 2 bases, with 7 bases spanning the gap. Germline CDR1 is SGHNT and CDR2 is YENEEA. As handled by the study authors: Amplifying reference gene primers gave estimates of nucleated cell counts. Sequenced by immunoSEQ multiplex PCR; TCRdb stores in-frame clones only, minus some. That table furnishes V, J and clone size, whereas the DNA furnished D and trimming. This table has about 300,000 clones, under 90% appearing once. The specimen sequenced was peripheral blood. This sequence originates from a woman under 40 with COVID-19, enrolled during active disease. V and J are TRBV11-3 and TRBJ1-1; D ambiguous. This CDR3 reads CASSFTRNTEAFF. In nucleotides, the CDR3 is TGTGCCAGCAGCTTTACTAGAAACACTGAAGCTTTCTTT.